The 27 T cell receptor beta chains below were found in one sample sequenced in a study of blood T cell repertoires in COVID-19. Assay used: immunoSEQ multiplex PCR; TCRdb lists only in-frame clones, some missing. Among 50,000 to 55,000 clones listed, around 88% were seen once. Sequencing was done on a sample of peripheral blood. The receptors stem from an elderly woman with acute or convalescent COVID-19.

The chain couples TRBV29-1 to TRBJ2-3; D gene unclear. This CDR3 is 12 amino acids long. From germline, CDR1 is SQVTM and CDR2 ANQGSEA. V was clipped by 7 bases and J by 5 bases, with 13 bases between them. CDR3 nucleotides: TGCAGCGCCTACCCAACCGGAGATACGCAGTATTTT. This codes for CSAYPTGDTQYF.

V gene TRBV7-9 combines with J gene TRBJ2-7, with a tentative D call TRBD1 (6 bases). Trimming cost V 5 bases and J 2 bases, with 13 bases left between them. This CDR3 contains 14 residues. CDR1 is SEHNR, CDR2 FQNEAQ, per germline (reference sequence). CDR3 nucleotide sequence: TGTGCCAGCAGCAACAGGACAGCCCCCTACGAGCAGTACTTC. Encoded protein: CASSNRTAPYEQYF.

The chain recombines TRBV5-1 with TRBJ2-5, with 7 bases lining up with TRBD1. The CDR3 extends over 15 amino acids. Trimming cost V 0 bases and J 3 bases; bases outside gene matches: 5. Germline loops: CDR1 SGHRS, CDR2 YFSETQ. As DNA, the CDR3 is TGCGCCAGCAGCTTGGAAGAGGGGGCTAAAGAGACCCAGTACTTC. Protein sequence: CASSLEEGAKETQYF.

The chain carries TRBV5-6 and TRBJ1-4, with 9 bases identical to TRBD1. V was clipped by 3 bases and J by 10 bases; unmatched bases: 13. The CDR3 is 16 residues long. Germline lookup yields CDR1 SGHDT and CDR2 YYEEEE. This CDR3 reads CASSWGQGGGSGKLFF. In nucleotides, the CDR3 is TGTGCCAGCAGCTGGGGACAGGGAGGTGGCTCGGGAAAACTGTTTTTT.

This clone was counted a single time. This chain links TRBV7-8 with TRBJ2-3; D perhaps matches TRBD2 (5 bases). Trimming shortened V by 3 bases and J by 4 bases, and 8 bases separated the two germline ends. This CDR3 contains 13 residues. Looked up from germline, CDR1 is SGHVS and CDR2 is FQNEAQ. The CDR3 spells CASSLLAPDTQYF. The DNA for the CDR3 is TGTGCCAGCAGCTTGCTAGCCCCAGATACGCAGTATTTT.

This chain joins TRBV27 and TRBJ1-1; TRBD1 agrees at 7 bases. Losses at the gene ends were 6 bases for V and 0 bases for J; bases not matched to a gene: 7. The V gene's germline CDR1 is MNHEY and CDR2 SMNVEV (reference sequence). This CDR3 contains 15 residues. CDR3 sequence reads: CASRTPGQVNTEAFF. For the CDR3, the DNA is TGTGCCAGCAGGACCCCCGGACAGGTGAACACTGAAGCTTTCTTT.

This chain links TRBV30 with TRBJ1-5; the match to TRBD1 covers 8 bases. After removal of 3 bases from V and 7 bases from J, the junction contained 11 bases not matched to a gene. The CDR3 spans 15 residues. Looked up from germline, CDR1 is GTSNPN and CDR2 is SVGIG (reference sequence). The CDR3 DNA reads as TGTGCCTGGAGCGAAAACCAGGGGGCCGGACAGCCCCAGCATTTT. It codes for CAWSENQGAGQPQHF.

This clone was detected a few times. The V gene is TRBV5-1, the J gene TRBJ2-7; TRBD2 matches at 8 bases. CDR3 size: 13 residues. V was clipped by 3 bases and J by 5 bases; unmatched bases: 4. Per germline, CDR1 SGHRS and CDR2 YFSETQ. CDR3 DNA sequence: TGCGCCAGCAGCTCGAGCGGGGGTAACGAGCAGTACTTC. Residues: CASSSSGGNEQYF. The variable domain in full, completed from reference TRBV5-1 and TRBJ2-7, reads KAGVTQTPRYLIKTRGQQVTLSCSPISGHRSVSWYQQTPGQGLQFLFEYFSETQRNKGNFPGRFSGRQFSNSRSEMNVSTLELGDSALYLCASSSSGGNEQYFGPGTRLTVT.

The chain recombines TRBV6-5 with TRBJ2-2; D is possibly TRBD2 (6 bases). This CDR3 is built from 14 residues. Germline V gene sequence: CDR1 MNHEY, CDR2 SVGAGI. Trimming cost V 7 bases and J 6 bases, with 15 bases left between them. CDR3 DNA: TGTGCCAGCACCGCCGGCGGGACGGCCGGGGAGCTGTTTTTT. Translating it yields CASTAGGTAGELFF.

The chain has TRBV2 and TRBJ2-1, with D possibly TRBD1 on 5 matching bases. This CDR3 spans 14 amino acids. In germline, CDR1 is SNHLY, CDR2 FYNNEI. V lost 3 bases and J lost 9, with 15 bases in between. The CDR3, as DNA: TGTGCCAGCAGTGAGATTCCAGCAGGGTTTGAGCAGTTCTTC. Translation: CASSEIPAGFEQFF.

Turning to this clone: A read error may account for a junction end that differs from germline. The chain employs TRBV7-7 and TRBJ1-5, with a tentative D call TRBD1 (6 bases). This CDR3 region has 16 residues. Germline assignment: CDR1 SSHAT and CDR2 FNYEAQ (reference sequence). The CDR3 region has the DNA TGTGCTAGCAGCTTAGCGCAGGGGCCGAGCAATCAGCCCCAGCATTTT. It translates to CASSLAQGPSNQPQHF.

The CDR3 bases are TGTGCCAGCTCACCTACAGGGAGCTCCTATAATTCACCCCTCCACTTT. As protein: CASSPTGSSYNSPLHF. The chain is built from TRBV18 and TRBJ1-6; perhaps TRBD1 as D (6 bases). Looked up from germline, CDR1 is KGHSH and CDR2 is LQKENI. The CDR3 contains 16 residues. Between the trimmed V and J ends, which lost 3 bases and 0 bases, there was a span of 9 bases.

The chain carries TRBV6-5 and TRBJ1-1; D not resolved. Germline V CDR1 and CDR2: MNHEY, SVGAGI. The CDR3 is 14 residues long. Trimming pared 5 bases from V and 5 bases from J, leaving 15 bases between. The chain's CDR3 is CASSLNRVATEAFF. The CDR3 DNA reads as TGTGCCAGCAGTCTTAATCGGGTGGCGACTGAAGCTTTCTTT.

The J gene is TRBJ1-3, the V gene TRBV18; D call uncertain. The CDR3 contains 16 residues. The ends were cut back, 3 bases at V and 0 bases at J, with 12 bases in the middle. Germline lookup yields CDR1 KGHSH and CDR2 LQKENI. The CDR3: CASSPGPAGSGNTIYF. The CDR3 region has the DNA TGTGCCAGCTCACCTGGTCCGGCGGGCTCTGGAAACACCATATATTTT.

This chain connects TRBV28 to TRBJ2-2; 10 nucleotides line up with TRBD1. This CDR3 has 16 amino acids. Germline assignment: CDR1 MDHEN and CDR2 SYDVKM. V trimming: 5 bases; J trimming: 4 bases; junction bases outside the gene matches: 7. The CDR3 nucleotides read TGTGCCAGCAGTGAGGGACAGGGGACAGGCACCGGGGAGCTGTTTTTT. Amino acid sequence: CASSEGQGTGTGELFF.

The rearrangement links TRBV7-9 to TRBJ1-1; perhaps TRBD1 as D (5 bases). From germline, CDR1 is SEHNR and CDR2 FQNEAQ (reference sequence). With 4 bases removed from V and 5 bases from J, the gap between germline ends came to 26 bases. The CDR3 sequence is 18 residues long. CDR3 loop: CASSSPGGGSPKNTEAFF. As DNA, the CDR3 is TGTGCCAGCAGCTCCCCCGGCGGGGGGAGCCCTAAGAATACTGAAGCTTTCTTT.

The CDR3 here is CASEREYEQYF. The DNA for the CDR3 is TGTGCCAGTGAAAGAGAGTACGAGCAGTACTTC. The chain combines TRBV5-6 with TRBJ2-7; unclear D gene. V lost 8 bases to trimming and J lost 4 bases, with 10 bases between them. CDR3 length: 11 amino acids. Germline assignment: CDR1 SGHDT and CDR2 YYEEEE.

J is TRBJ2-5 and V is TRBV19; TRBD1 matches at 9 bases. The CDR3 loop spans 16 amino acids. V lost 5 bases and J lost 5; bases outside the gene matches: 12. CDR1 LNHDA and CDR2 SQIVND come from the germline V gene (reference sequence). The CDR3 reads CASSAQTGGRGETQYF. The CDR3 nucleotides read TGTGCCAGTAGTGCTCAAACAGGGGGCCGAGGGGAGACCCAGTACTTC.

The rearrangement links TRBV7-9 to TRBJ2-1; possibly TRBD2 for D (5 bases). V lost 2 bases and J 1 base, leaving 9 bases between the germline ends. The CDR3 has 15 residues. Germline assignment: CDR1 SEHNR and CDR2 FQNEAQ (reference sequence). The CDR3 nucleotides read TGTGCCAGCAGCTTAAAGGGAGTGTCCTACAATGAGCAGTTCTTC. It yields the protein CASSLKGVSYNEQFF.

J is TRBJ1-2 and V is TRBV29-1; D gene uncertain. The length of the CDR3 is 12 residues. With 3 bases removed from V and 8 bases from J, the gap between germline ends came to 13 bases. Per germline, CDR1 SQVTM and CDR2 ANQGSEA. CDR3: CSVDLDSWGYTF. For the CDR3, the DNA is TGCAGCGTTGACTTAGACTCTTGGGGCTACACCTTC.

This clone turned up a few times. The chain has TRBV7-3 and TRBJ2-1, with 7 bases matching TRBD2. J was trimmed by 5 bases and V by 2 bases; bases with no gene match: 9. The CDR3 runs 16 residues. Germline CDR1 is SGHTA and CDR2 is FQGTGA. As DNA, the CDR3 is TGTGCCAGCAGCTTATACGTCCTAGCGGATAACAATGAGCAGTTCTTC. Protein product: CASSLYVLADNNEQFF.

V and J are TRBV5-4 and TRBJ1-2; D ambiguous. Germline V gene data show CDR1 as SGHNT and CDR2 as YYREEE (reference sequence). V was shortened by 4 bases and J by 1 base, with 8 bases between the two germline ends. This CDR3 spans 13 amino acids. The CDR3 nucleotides are TGTGCCAGCAGCCCAGAGGGTAACTATGGCTACACCTTC. It specifies CASSPEGNYGYTF.

This clone occurred once. The chain employs TRBV15 and TRBJ2-3, with 9 bases identical to TRBD2. Trimming took 4 bases from V and 3 from J; bases not matched to a gene: 5. Germline V gene sequence: CDR1 LNHNV, CDR2 YYDKDF (reference sequence). The CDR3 consists of 15 residues. CDR3 sequence (DNA): TGTGCCACCAGCACCCTAGCGGGATCAACAGATACGCAGTATTTT. Protein product: CATSTLAGSTDTQYF.

The rearrangement links TRBV19 to TRBJ1-3; TRBD1 matches at 7 bases. V was clipped by 7 bases and J by 0 bases; unmatched bases: 3. The CDR3 runs 14 residues. From germline, CDR1 is LNHDA and CDR2 SQIVND (reference sequence). The CDR3 coding sequence is TGTGCCAGTAAACAGGGGTACTCTGGAAACACCATATATTTT. It translates to CASKQGYSGNTIYF.

The V gene is TRBV3-1 (or the pseudogene TRBV3-2), the J gene TRBJ2-4; 9 bases are shared with TRBD2. The CDR3 totals 16 residues. V dropped 1 base and J dropped 7; count of bases not matched to a gene: 8. Germline V gives CDR1 LGHDT, CDR2 YNNKEL (reference sequence). For the CDR3, the DNA is TGTGCCAGCAGCCAAGTAAAGAGCGGGAGGTTCAACATTCAGTACTTC. Translation gives CASSQVKSGRFNIQYF.

This chain links TRBV7-2 with TRBJ2-3; TRBD1 might be the D (5 bases). CDR1 and CDR2 (germline): SGHTA, FQGNSA. The CDR3 contains 13 residues. Trimming left V 2 bases short and J 7 bases short, with 10 bases between. DNA of the CDR3: TGTGCCAGCAGCTTACCCCCAGGGTATACGCAGTATTTT. It is translated as CASSLPPGYTQYF.

The rearrangement joins TRBV5-1 to TRBJ1-6; D might be TRBD1 (5 bases). Germline-derived CDR1 and CDR2 are SGHRS and YFSETQ. The CDR3 length is 16 residues. The germline V and J ends were trimmed by 1 base and 8 bases, with 16 bases remaining between them. The CDR3 loop is CASSLTITRDDSPLHF. The CDR3 bases are TGCGCCAGCAGCTTGACCATTACCAGGGATGATTCACCCCTCCACTTT.